The clone carrying this T cell receptor beta chain was seen many times. Antigen unknown. The data belong to a study of identical twins. TCRdb fed the 5' RACE reads into MiXCR, producing one record per CDR3 protein. The table has about 790,000 distinct CDR3 sequences, roughly 20% seen once. V was clipped by 5 bases and J by 8 bases, with 19 bases between them. Germline CDR1 DFQATT, CDR2 SNEGSKA (reference sequence). The CDR3 sequence is 14 residues long. Overall study findings and caveats: Fewer insertions marked abundant cord blood beta clonotypes; young adult naive trended weakly, memory not at all.

Another study also made use of these data, one on T cells expressing NK-cell markers. That study adds: Restricting sorting to alpha-beta TCR T cells was achieved in several experiments by an anti-gamma-delta TCR antibody.

The gene calls are TRBV20-1 and TRBJ2-1, with D possibly being TRBD2 (5 bases). The source of this sequence is a woman aged 18-29 years in good health. The material sequenced was PBMCs. The CDR3 is CSAPLRGVFDEQFF. CDR3 nucleotide sequence: TGCAGTGCTCCCCTCCGGGGAGTGTTCGATGAGCAGTTCTTC.